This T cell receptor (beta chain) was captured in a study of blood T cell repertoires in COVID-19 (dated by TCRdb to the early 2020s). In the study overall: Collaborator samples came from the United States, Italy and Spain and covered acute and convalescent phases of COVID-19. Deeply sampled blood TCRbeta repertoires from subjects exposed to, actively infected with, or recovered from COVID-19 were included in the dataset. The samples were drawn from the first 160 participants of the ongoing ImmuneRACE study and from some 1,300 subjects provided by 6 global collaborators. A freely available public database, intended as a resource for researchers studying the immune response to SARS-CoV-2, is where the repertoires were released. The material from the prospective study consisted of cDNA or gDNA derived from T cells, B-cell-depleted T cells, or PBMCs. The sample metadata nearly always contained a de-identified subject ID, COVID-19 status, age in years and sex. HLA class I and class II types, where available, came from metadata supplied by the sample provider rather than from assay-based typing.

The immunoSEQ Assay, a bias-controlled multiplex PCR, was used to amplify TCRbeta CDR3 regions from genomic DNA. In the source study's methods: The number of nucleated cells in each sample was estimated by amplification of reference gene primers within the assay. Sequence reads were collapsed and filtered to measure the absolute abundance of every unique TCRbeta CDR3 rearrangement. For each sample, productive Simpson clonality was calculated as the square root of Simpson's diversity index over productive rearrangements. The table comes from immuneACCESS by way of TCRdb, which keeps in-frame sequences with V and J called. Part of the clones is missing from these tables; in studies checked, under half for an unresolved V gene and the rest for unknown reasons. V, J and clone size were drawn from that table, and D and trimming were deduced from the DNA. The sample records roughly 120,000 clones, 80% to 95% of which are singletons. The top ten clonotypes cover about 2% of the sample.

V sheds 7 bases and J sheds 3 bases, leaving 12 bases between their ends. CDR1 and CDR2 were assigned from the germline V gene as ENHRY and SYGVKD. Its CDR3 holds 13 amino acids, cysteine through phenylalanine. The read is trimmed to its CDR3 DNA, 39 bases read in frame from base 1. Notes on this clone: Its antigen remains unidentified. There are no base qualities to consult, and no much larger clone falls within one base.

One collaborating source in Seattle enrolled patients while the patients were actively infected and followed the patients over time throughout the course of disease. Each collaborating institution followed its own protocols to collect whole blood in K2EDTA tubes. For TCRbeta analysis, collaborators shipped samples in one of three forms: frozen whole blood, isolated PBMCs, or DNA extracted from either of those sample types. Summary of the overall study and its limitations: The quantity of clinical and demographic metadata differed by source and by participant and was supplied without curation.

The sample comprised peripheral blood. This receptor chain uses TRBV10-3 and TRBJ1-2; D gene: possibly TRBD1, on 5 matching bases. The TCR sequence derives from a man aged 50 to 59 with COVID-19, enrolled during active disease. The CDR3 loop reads CAITSTEDYGYTF. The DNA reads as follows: TGTGCCATCACCTCGACAGAAGACTATGGCTACACCTTC.